This is a list of T cell receptor beta chains from one sample in a study of cytotoxic CD8 clonotypes in ibrutinib-treated CLL. Assay: immunoSEQ multiplex PCR; the TCRdb copy retains only in-frame clones and omits some. The data contain 120,000 to 150,000 clones, 91% of them singletons. Sample: PBMCs, taken after 12 months of ibrutinib treatment. The receptors shown here come from a human donor with chronic lymphocytic leukemia. Both conserved end residues are part of each CDR3. The order of the fields is CDR3 length, D gene, V gene, J gene, clone size, CDR3 DNA, CDR3 protein. D genes are given only for firm matches. Size is omitted from some rows. Given values are once, few, many or a class for expanded clones.

>13|NA|TRBV9|TRBJ2-2|NA
TGTGCCAGCAGCGCCGCTTACACCGGGGAGCTGTTTTTT
CASSAAYTGELFF
>16|TRBD1|TRBV28|TRBJ2-1|NA
TGTGCCAGCAGCCAAACCGACAGGGGGCGAGGCAATGAGCAGTTCTTC
CASSQTDRGRGNEQFF
>14|NA|TRBV14|TRBJ2-7|NA
TGTGCCAGCAGCCAAATTCCCGCCCCAGGCAAGCAGTACTTC
CASSQIPAPGKQYF
>15|TRBD2|TRBV11-2|TRBJ2-2|NA
TGTGCCAGCAGCTTTAGCGGGAGAGGTACCGGGGAGCTGTTTTTT
CASSFSGRGTGELFF
>15|TRBD2|TRBV4-2|TRBJ2-1|NA
TGTGCCAGCAGCCAAGATAGCGGGGGGGACAATGAGCAGTTCTTC
CASSQDSGGDNEQFF
>15|NA|TRBV5-1|TRBJ2-4|NA
TGCGCCAGCAGCTTGGCGGGGAGGGCCAAAAACATTCAGTACTTC
CASSLAGRAKNIQYF
>15|NA|TRBV7-9|TRBJ1-4|NA
TGTGCCAGCAGCTTAGGAACTCCATCGAATGAAAAACTGTTTTTT
CASSLGTPSNEKLFF
>13|TRBD1|TRBV29-1|TRBJ2-7|once
TGCAGCGTTGGGACAGGGGGAAATCAAAGGCAGTACTTC
CSVGTGGNQRQYF
>15|NA|TRBV9|TRBJ2-1|NA
TGTGCCAGCAGCGTAGGCGGGAATAGTTACAATGAGCAGTTCTTC
CASSVGGNSYNEQFF
>17|TRBD2|TRBV5-6|TRBJ2-3|few
TGTGCCAGCAGTACTCCGGGTAGCGGGAAGGGCACAGATACGCAGTATTTT
CASSTPGSGKGTDTQYF
>18|NA|TRBV7-3|TRBJ2-1|NA
TGTGCCAGCAGCTGGGAGGGGGCTAGCGTCCTAAATGGAAATGAGCAGTTCTTC
CASSWEGASVLNGNEQFF
>11|NA|TRBV19|TRBJ2-5|NA
TGTGCCAGTAAGACGGGAATGACCCAGTACTTC
CASKTGMTQYF
>14|TRBD1|TRBV6-6|TRBJ1-1|NA
TGTGCCAGCACCGGGACAGGGGGATATACTGAAGCTTTCTTT
CASTGTGGYTEAFF
>15|TRBD1|TRBV7-9|TRBJ2-7|NA
TGTGCCAGCAGCTTAGCGGGACAGGCGGGCTGCGAGCAGTACTTC
CASSLAGQAGCEQYF
>15|NA|TRBV7-3|TRBJ2-2|NA
TGTGCCAGCAGCCAATACCGGGATTCCACCGGGGAGCTGTTTTTT
CASSQYRDSTGELFF
>14|NA|TRBV4-1|TRBJ2-5|NA
TGCGCCAGCAGCCAAGATCAGAAACGGGAGACCCAGTACTTC
CASSQDQKRETQYF
>15|NA|TRBV13|TRBJ2-2|NA
TGTGCCAGCTTAGGGGGGCCACATAACACCGGGGAGCTGTTTTTT
CASLGGPHNTGELFF
>16|NA|TRBV25-1|TRBJ1-3|NA
TGTGCCAGCAGTGAGGGGCCTAAGAAGGCTGGAAACACCATATATTTT
CASSEGPKKAGNTIYF
>14|NA|TRBV27|TRBJ2-3|NA
TGTGCCAGCATGTGGGGGAGAACCGGAGATACGCAGTATTTT
CASMWGRTGDTQYF
>14|NA|TRBV14|TRBJ1-4|NA
TGTGCCAGCAGCCAAGATGACCTCGGAGAAAAACTGTTTTTT
CASSQDDLGEKLFF
>17|NA|TRBV5-1|TRBJ1-1|NA
TGCGCCAGCAGCTCTGGGGAAGGGCCAACGCGCTATATCGAAGCTTTCTTT
CASSSGEGPTRYIEAFF
>15|NA|TRBV4-2|TRBJ2-7|NA
TGTGCCAGCAGCCAAGAGGAGGCAGGGATCTACGAGCAGTACTTC
CASSQEEAGIYEQYF
>13|TRBD1|TRBV28|TRBJ2-7|NA
TGTGCCACTACGACAGGGGTCGGCTTTTGGCAGTACTTC
CATTTGVGFWQYF
>14|NA|TRBV5-1|TRBJ2-3|NA
TGCGCCAGCAGCTTGGAGTATCTAGCAGATACGCAGTATTTT
CASSLEYLADTQYF
>14|NA|TRBV27|TRBJ1-2|NA
TGTGCCAGCAGTTTAGCTTCGGGCCTGTATGGCTACACCTTC
CASSLASGLYGYTF
>15|TRBD2|TRBV4-1|TRBJ2-7|NA
TGCGCCAGCAGCCAAGGCCTAGCGGGAGCCTACGAGCAGTACTTC
CASSQGLAGAYEQYF
>14|NA|TRBV7-2|TRBJ1-5|few
TGTGCCAGCAGCTTAGAGGCCAGAAATCAGCCCCAGCATTTT
CASSLEARNQPQHF
>15|NA|TRBV19|TRBJ2-5|few
TGTGCCAGTAGTATACGGTGGGCTAGAGGAGAGACCCAGTACTTC
CASSIRWARGETQYF
>16|NA|TRBV4-3|TRBJ1-4|NA
TGCGCCAGCAGCCAAGAAATTTTAACAAGTAATGAAAAACTGTTTTTT
CASSQEILTSNEKLFF
>15|TRBD1|TRBV27|TRBJ1-5|NA
TGTGCCAGCAGAAGGGGGACAGTAGAAAATCAGCCCCAGCATTTT
CASRRGTVENQPQHF
>15|NA|TRBV9|TRBJ1-4|NA
TGTGCCAGCAGCGTAGATCACACGTCAAATGAAAAACTGTTTTTT
CASSVDHTSNEKLFF
>13|NA|TRBV7-2|TRBJ1-3|NA
TGTGCCAGCAGCGCCCAACTCGACGGAGTCTTGGAGTTT
CASSAQLDGVLEF
>14|NA|TRBV10-3|TRBJ1-5|NA
TGTGCCATCAGTGATCAGGAGAGCAATCAGCCCCAGCATTTT
CAISDQESNQPQHF
>12|NA|TRBV11-3|TRBJ2-7|NA
TGTGCCAGCAGCCCACACTCTTACGAGCAGTACTTC
CASSPHSYEQYF
>14|NA|TRBV27|TRBJ2-7|NA
TGTGCCAGCAGTTTTGGCAGTTGGGGTGACGAGCAGTACTTC
CASSFGSWGDEQYF
>12|NA|TRBV5-1|TRBJ2-7|once
TGCGCCAGCAGCGTAGACTCCTACGAGCAGTACTTC
CASSVDSYEQYF
>12|NA|TRBV28|TRBJ2-7|NA
TGTGCCAGCAGTCTGACTAAATACGAGCAGTACTTC
CASSLTKYEQYF
>16|NA|TRBV6-5|TRBJ2-7|NA
TGTGCCAGCAGTTACACTACGGTGGGGGTCCTATCTGAGCAGTACTTC
CASSYTTVGVLSEQYF
>16|TRBD1|TRBV7-9|TRBJ2-5|NA
TGTGCCAGCAGCGCCCGGGACAGGGGGCGGCAAGAGACCCAGTACTTC
CASSARDRGRQETQYF
>12|NA|TRBV10-3|TRBJ2-1|NA
TGTGCCATCGGGGGGCCCCACAATGAGCAGTTCTTC
CAIGGPHNEQFF
>17|NA|TRBV21-1|TRBJ1-2|once
TGTGCCAGCAGCTCTACCATGGCCCCCGGGGGCGGCTATGGCTACACCTTC
CASSSTMAPGGGYGYTF
>15|NA|TRBV6-6|TRBJ1-2|few
TGTGCCAGCAGTTACTTACAGCCCTTAAACTATGGCTACACCTTC
CASSYLQPLNYGYTF
>9|NA|TRBV11-3|TRBJ2-7|NA
TGTGCCAGCAGGTCCGAGCAGTACTTC
CASRSEQYF
>14|TRBD2|TRBV18|TRBJ2-5|NA
TGTGCCAGCTCCGCGCGGGGGGTGCTGGAGACCCAGTACTTC
CASSARGVLETQYF
>15|TRBD2|TRBV4-1|TRBJ2-7|once
TGCGCCAGCAGCCAAGGAGCGGGAGTTCCTCTCGAGCAGTACTTC
CASSQGAGVPLEQYF
>13|NA|TRBV2|TRBJ2-1|NA
TGTGCCATCAGGACTATCTCCTACAATGAGCAGTTCTTC
CAIRTISYNEQFF
>16|TRBD1|TRBV7-8|TRBJ2-7|NA
TGTGCCAGCAGCTCCCACAGGGGGCAGGACCCCTACGAGCAGTACTTC
CASSSHRGQDPYEQYF
>12|NA|TRBV2|TRBJ2-7|NA
TGTGCCAGCATCCCGGGGTCCTACGAGCAGTACTTC
CASIPGSYEQYF
>15|TRBD1|TRBV28|TRBJ2-1|NA
TGTGCCAGCGAATCCGGGACAGGGATTTACAATGAGCAGTTCTTC
CASESGTGIYNEQFF
>20|TRBD1|TRBV4-2|TRBJ2-3|NA
TGTGCCAGCAGCCTCGAGCTCTCAAGGCCAGGGGGACAGCCGAGGGATACGCAGTATTTT
CASSLELSRPGGQPRDTQYF
>15|TRBD1|TRBV7-2|TRBJ1-1|NA
TGTGCCAGCAGCTTAGCATTGACAGGGGCCACTGAAGCTTTCTTT
CASSLALTGATEAFF
>12|NA|TRBV30|TRBJ1-5|NA
TGTGCCTGGAGTGGGGAAGCTCAGCCCCAGCATTTT
CAWSGEAQPQHF
>16|TRBD1|TRBV7-9|TRBJ1-4|NA
TGTGCCAGCAGCTTAGGGACAGGGGGCCTTGGGGAAAAACTGTTTTTT
CASSLGTGGLGEKLFF
>14|NA|TRBV18|TRBJ1-5|NA
TGTGCCAGCTCAACAGAGGAAGAAAATCAGCCCCAGCATTTT
CASSTEEENQPQHF
>14|TRBD1|TRBV6-5|TRBJ2-5|NA
TGTGCCAGCCGTATTCGACAGGGGGGAGAGACCCAGTACTTC
CASRIRQGGETQYF
>11|NA|TRBV5-1|TRBJ2-2|NA
TGCGCCAGACGATACACCGGGGAGCTGTTTTTT
CARRYTGELFF
>14|TRBD1|TRBV27|TRBJ1-4|NA
TGTGCCAGCAGTCAACAGGGGCCAAATGAAAAACTGTTTTTT
CASSQQGPNEKLFF